This T cell receptor beta chain was documented in a study of blood T cell repertoires in COVID-19. At the level of the study: The United States, Italy and Spain supplied acute and convalescent COVID-19 samples. Nucleic acid was either cDNA or gDNA, and it came from T cells, B-cell-depleted T cells, or PBMCs.

In the authors' methods: Amplification of reference gene primers provided the estimated nucleated cell counts. Generated by immunoSEQ multiplex PCR, the TCRdb table keeps only in-frame clones and is missing some. That table supplies the V and J calls and clone size; D and trimming were determined from the DNA. The sample comprises approximately 75,000 clones, 75% to 90% of which are singletons, and under 6% rests with the top ten. This TCR derives from a man of 80 years or more with acute or convalescent COVID-19. Material: peripheral blood.

The DNA for the CDR3 is TGCAGTGCTAGTAACGGAGGGAGGGGGGCGAAGGGCTACACCTTC. This codes for CSASNGGRGAKGYTF. The chain recombines TRBV20-1 with TRBJ1-2; D possibly corresponds to TRBD1 (6 bases). CDR1 is DFQATT and CDR2 is SNEGSKA in the germline V gene (reference sequence). Trimming cost V 3 bases and J 8 bases, with 22 bases left between them. This CDR3 is 15 amino acids long.